The sequence of this T cell receptor (beta chain) was determined in a study of shared clonotypes between healthy human individuals. At the level of the study: CD8 memory received one plate per donor, CD8 naive two, CD4 memory three and CD4 naive three. Study results and caveats: Specimens sampled were limited to blood, with tissue repertoires likely differing.

Per sorted-subset replicate PCR, input was around 200 ng DNA, representing around 30,000 T cell genomes. Generated by immunoSEQ multiplex PCR, the TCRdb table keeps only in-frame clones and is missing some. The sample lists roughly 570,000 clones, 95% to 98% occurring once. CD45RO negativity and positive selection for CCR7 defined naive CD8 cells, a population that excluded terminally differentiated effector memory CD45RA+ cells. There were no recent acute infections or vaccinations among the donors, who were healthy HIV-negative adults. In germline, CDR1 is SGHRS, CDR2 YFSETQ. Trimming pared 2 bases from V and 5 bases from J, leaving 13 bases between. This CDR3 comprises 14 residues. The sample holds a few counts of this clone. Its antigen is unknown.

The sample taken for sequencing was naive CD8+ T cells sorted from blood. The receptor's source is a young man in good health. This chain joins TRBV5-1 and TRBJ2-5; D assignment may be TRBD1 or TRBD2 (5 bases each). The CDR3 is CASSFAVGDETQYF. The CDR3 nucleotides read TGCGCCAGCAGCTTCGCTGTCGGGGACGAGACCCAGTACTTC. Together with reference TRBV5-1 and TRBJ2-5, the CDR3 gives the full variable domain: KAGVTQTPRYLIKTRGQQVTLSCSPISGHRSVSWYQQTPGQGLQFLFEYFSETQRNKGNFPGRFSGRQFSNSRSEMNVSTLELGDSALYLCASSFAVGDETQYFGPGTRLLVL.